This T cell receptor beta chain originates from a study of blood T cell repertoires in COVID-19. Overall study: Whether acute or convalescent, the COVID-19 samples came from the United States, Italy and Spain. Sample material is recorded as cDNA or gDNA derived from T cells, B-cell-depleted T cells, or PBMCs.

Those enrolled in Seattle joined during active infection and were followed longitudinally afterward. Study processing details: Estimation of nucleated cell counts was performed using reference gene primer amplification. The method was immunoSEQ multiplex PCR; TCRdb's version includes in-frame clones alone and lacks a portion of them. The DNA was the basis for D and trimming; V, J and clone size are from that table. This sample has 250,000 to 300,000 clones, with about 90% found just once. V was trimmed by 3 bases and J by 8 bases, leaving 20 bases between them. Germline values: CDR1 SGHDT, CDR2 YYEEEE. The CDR3 runs to 15 residues.

The chain joins TRBV5-6 to TRBJ1-2; a possible D gene is TRBD1 (6 bases). Sequenced material: peripheral blood. The sequence was obtained from a woman aged 70-85 years with COVID-19, enrolled during active disease. The CDR3 spells CASSSKSQGGYGYTF. In nucleotides, the CDR3 is TGTGCCAGCAGCTCCAAATCACAGGGAGGGTACGGCTACACCTTC.